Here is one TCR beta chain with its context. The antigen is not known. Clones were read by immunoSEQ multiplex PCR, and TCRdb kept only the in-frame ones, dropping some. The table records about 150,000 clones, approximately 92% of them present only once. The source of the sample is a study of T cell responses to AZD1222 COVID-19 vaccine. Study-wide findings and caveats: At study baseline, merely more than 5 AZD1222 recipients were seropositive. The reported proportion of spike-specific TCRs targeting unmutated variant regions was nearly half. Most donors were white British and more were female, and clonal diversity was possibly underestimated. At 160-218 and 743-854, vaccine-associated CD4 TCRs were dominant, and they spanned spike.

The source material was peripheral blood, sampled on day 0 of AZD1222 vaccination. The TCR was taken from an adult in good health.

Here the CDR3 reads CASSPQGHYGYTF. CDR3 DNA sequence: TGTGCCAGCTCACCCCAGGGACACTATGGCTACACCTTC. This chain joins TRBV18 and TRBJ1-2, with D possibly matching TRBD1 (5 bases). V lost 3 bases and J 3 bases, leaving 8 bases between the germline ends. CDR3 length equals 13 residues. Germline V gene sequence: CDR1 KGHSH, CDR2 LQKENI.